The rows below give T cell receptor beta chains drawn from one sample of a study of OX40 agonist ivuxolimab in advanced cancers. Repertoires were generated with immunoSEQ multiplex PCR, while TCRdb's copy carries only in-frame clones and drops some. This sample has more than 70,000 clones; approximately 92% occur once, and the top ten carry approximately 10%. The source was CD4+ or CD8+ T cells sorted from blood, collected in a trial of the OX40 agonist ivuxolimab. Receptors originate from an adult with an advanced solid tumor such as melanoma, head and neck, liver or kidney cancer. Each CDR3 is given without its conserved first and last residue. D genes are given only for firm matches. Not all rows give a size; the values are once, few, many and, for expanded clones, a class.

clone size: -
V gene: TRBV2
D gene: -
J gene: TRBJ2-5
CDR3 protein: ASSDLTADRGETQY

clone size: -
V gene: TRBV9
D gene: -
J gene: TRBJ1-1
CDR3 protein: ASSVGAGATTEAF

clone size: -
V gene: TRBV15
D gene: -
J gene: TRBJ1-3
CDR3 protein: ATSGRDTGNTIY

clone size: -
V gene: TRBV29-1
D gene: TRBD1
J gene: TRBJ1-1
CDR3 protein: SVGEGAMNTEAF

clone size: -
V gene: TRBV20-1
D gene: -
J gene: TRBJ2-1
CDR3 protein: SAPRLNEQF

clone size: -
V gene: TRBV7-4
D gene: -
J gene: TRBJ2-7
CDR3 protein: ASSLGADSYEQY

clone size: -
V gene: TRBV27
D gene: -
J gene: TRBJ2-3
CDR3 protein: ASSILGPTDTQY

clone size: few
V gene: TRBV7-6
D gene: -
J gene: TRBJ1-6
CDR3 protein: ASSLVGGTNSPLH

clone size: -
V gene: TRBV28
D gene: TRBD2
J gene: -
CDR3 protein: ASSLPGLAFSYEQY

clone size: -
V gene: TRBV5-1
D gene: -
J gene: TRBJ1-5
CDR3 protein: ASSLGGGLNQPQH

clone size: -
V gene: TRBV5-1
D gene: -
J gene: TRBJ2-3
CDR3 protein: ASALDPADTQY

clone size: -
V gene: TRBV28
D gene: TRBD1
J gene: TRBJ1-5
CDR3 protein: ASRPPQGARQPQH

clone size: -
V gene: TRBV28
D gene: -
J gene: TRBJ2-7
CDR3 protein: ASSRQDQSLEQY

clone size: once
V gene: TRBV5-1
D gene: -
J gene: TRBJ2-3
CDR3 protein: ASSPLAQELDTQY

clone size: -
V gene: TRBV5-5
D gene: -
J gene: TRBJ2-5
CDR3 protein: ASSPKETQY

clone size: -
V gene: TRBV7-5
D gene: -
J gene: TRBJ1-1
CDR3 protein: VRTRGRVGDETEAF

clone size: -
V gene: TRBV12-5
D gene: -
J gene: TRBJ2-1
CDR3 protein: ASSPGGINTEQF

clone size: -
V gene: TRBV5-1
D gene: -
J gene: TRBJ1-5
CDR3 protein: ASSVDGFNQPQH

clone size: -
V gene: TRBV5-6
D gene: -
J gene: TRBJ2-7
CDR3 protein: ASTLGQISSYEQY

clone size: -
V gene: TRBV2
D gene: TRBD1
J gene: TRBJ1-2
CDR3 protein: ASRPGQGPFYGYT

clone size: once
V gene: TRBV29-1
D gene: TRBD2
J gene: TRBJ2-7
CDR3 protein: SVISGRSISYEQY

clone size: once
V gene: TRBV6-5
D gene: -
J gene: TRBJ2-5
CDR3 protein: ASSYSKRETQY

clone size: -
V gene: TRBV5-1
D gene: -
J gene: TRBJ2-3
CDR3 protein: ASSFSGPTDTQY

clone size: -
V gene: TRBV19
D gene: TRBD1
J gene: TRBJ1-5
CDR3 protein: ASSLVTGGYQPQH

clone size: -
V gene: TRBV5-1
D gene: -
J gene: TRBJ1-2
CDR3 protein: ASSLGQQNYGYT

clone size: -
V gene: TRBV11-3
D gene: TRBD1
J gene: TRBJ2-2
CDR3 protein: ASSQGDRGSGELF

clone size: -
V gene: TRBV29-1
D gene: TRBD1
J gene: TRBJ2-5
CDR3 protein: SVLTGEETQY

clone size: -
V gene: TRBV10-3
D gene: TRBD1
J gene: TRBJ1-6
CDR3 protein: AISPLQGRRGRGPLH

clone size: -
V gene: TRBV7-2
D gene: -
J gene: TRBJ1-5
CDR3 protein: ASSSQAAVSNQPQH

clone size: -
V gene: TRBV27
D gene: -
J gene: TRBJ2-3
CDR3 protein: ASSLGSTDTQY

clone size: -
V gene: TRBV5-1
D gene: -
J gene: TRBJ2-1
CDR3 protein: ASSLPPFGSYNEQF

clone size: -
V gene: TRBV7-2
D gene: -
J gene: TRBJ2-7
CDR3 protein: ASSLAQDSSYEQY

clone size: -
V gene: TRBV15
D gene: TRBD1
J gene: TRBJ2-3
CDR3 protein: ATSRDRRAGGLDTQY

clone size: -
V gene: TRBV2
D gene: -
J gene: TRBJ2-5
CDR3 protein: ASTAGRQETQY

clone size: -
V gene: TRBV18
D gene: TRBD1
J gene: TRBJ2-6
CDR3 protein: ASSHRGLGKSGANVLT

clone size: -
V gene: TRBV13
D gene: TRBD2
J gene: TRBJ2-5
CDR3 protein: ASKGLALETQY

clone size: -
V gene: TRBV2
D gene: -
J gene: TRBJ1-3
CDR3 protein: ASSFGLNGNTIY

clone size: few
V gene: TRBV19
D gene: -
J gene: TRBJ1-1
CDR3 protein: ASRQGITEAF

clone size: -
V gene: TRBV4-1
D gene: TRBD1
J gene: TRBJ2-3
CDR3 protein: ASSLEGAPTDTQY

clone size: once
V gene: TRBV7-3
D gene: TRBD1
J gene: TRBJ2-2
CDR3 protein: ASSLGGQEQAGGTGELF

clone size: -
V gene: TRBV28
D gene: -
J gene: TRBJ2-3
CDR3 protein: ASSLRGEGADTQY

clone size: -
V gene: TRBV11-3
D gene: TRBD2
J gene: TRBJ2-1
CDR3 protein: ASSPRSGGASGRAYNEQF

clone size: -
V gene: TRBV2
D gene: -
J gene: TRBJ1-2
CDR3 protein: ASSEIRGSGYGYT

clone size: once
V gene: TRBV5-1
D gene: -
J gene: TRBJ2-5
CDR3 protein: ASSLAFGETQY

clone size: -
V gene: TRBV11-3
D gene: -
J gene: TRBJ2-3
CDR3 protein: ASSLVGTYTDTQY